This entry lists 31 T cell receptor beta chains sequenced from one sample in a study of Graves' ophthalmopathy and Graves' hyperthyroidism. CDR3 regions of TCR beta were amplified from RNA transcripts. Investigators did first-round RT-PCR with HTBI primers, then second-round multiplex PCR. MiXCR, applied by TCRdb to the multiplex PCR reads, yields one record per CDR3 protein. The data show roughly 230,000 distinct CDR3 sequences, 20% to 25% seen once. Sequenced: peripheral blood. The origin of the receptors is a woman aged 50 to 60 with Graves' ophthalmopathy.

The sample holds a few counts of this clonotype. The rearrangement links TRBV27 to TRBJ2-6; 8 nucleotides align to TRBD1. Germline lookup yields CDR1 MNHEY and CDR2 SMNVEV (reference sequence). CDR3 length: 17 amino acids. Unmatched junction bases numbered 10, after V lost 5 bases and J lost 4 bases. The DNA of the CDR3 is TGTGCCAGCAGTCCAACCCAGGGGGCATCAGGGGCCAACGTCCTGACTTTC. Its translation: CASSPTQGASGANVLTF.

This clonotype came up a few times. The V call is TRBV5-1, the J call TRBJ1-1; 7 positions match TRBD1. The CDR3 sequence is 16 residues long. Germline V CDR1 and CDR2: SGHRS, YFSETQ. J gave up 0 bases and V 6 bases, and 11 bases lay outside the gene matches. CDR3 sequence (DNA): TGCGCCAGCAAATCTGGGGACAGACCCTTGAACACTGAAGCTTTCTTT. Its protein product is CASKSGDRPLNTEAFF.

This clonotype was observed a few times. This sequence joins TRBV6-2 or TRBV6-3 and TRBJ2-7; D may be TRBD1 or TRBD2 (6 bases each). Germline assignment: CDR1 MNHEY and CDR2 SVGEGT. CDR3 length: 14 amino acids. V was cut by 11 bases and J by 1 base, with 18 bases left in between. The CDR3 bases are TGTGCCCGTGAGGGCGGGACAAGATCCTACGAGCAGTACTTC. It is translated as CAREGGTRSYEQYF.

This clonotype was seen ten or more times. The CDR3 here is CASSFLASGNYEQYF. Written as DNA, the CDR3 is TGTGCCAGCAGCTTTCTGGCTAGCGGTAACTACGAGCAGTACTTC. The rearrangement uses TRBV7-9 and TRBJ2-7; 7 bases line up with TRBD2. Germline values: CDR1 SEHNR, CDR2 FQNEAQ (reference sequence). The CDR3 has 15 residues. V gave up 3 bases and J gave up 3 bases; unmatched junction bases: 8.

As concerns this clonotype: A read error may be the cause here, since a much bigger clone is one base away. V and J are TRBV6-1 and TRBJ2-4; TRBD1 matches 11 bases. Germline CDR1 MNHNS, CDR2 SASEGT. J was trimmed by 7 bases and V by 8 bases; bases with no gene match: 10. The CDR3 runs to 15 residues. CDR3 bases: TGTGCCAGCGGGGCTTCCGGGACAGGGGGGAACATTCAGTACTTC. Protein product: CASGASGTGGNIQYF.

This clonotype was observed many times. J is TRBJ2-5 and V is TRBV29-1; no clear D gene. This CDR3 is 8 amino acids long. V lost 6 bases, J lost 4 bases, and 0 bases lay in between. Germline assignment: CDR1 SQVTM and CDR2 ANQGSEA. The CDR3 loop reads CSVETQYF. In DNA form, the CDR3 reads TGCAGCGTAGAGACCCAGTACTTC. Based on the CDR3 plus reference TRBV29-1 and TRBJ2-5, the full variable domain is SAVISQKPSRDICQRGTSLTIQCQVDSQVTMMFWYRQQPGQSLTLIATANQGSEATYESGFVIDKFPISRPNLTFSTLTVSNMSPEDSSIYLCSVETQYFGPGTRLLVL.

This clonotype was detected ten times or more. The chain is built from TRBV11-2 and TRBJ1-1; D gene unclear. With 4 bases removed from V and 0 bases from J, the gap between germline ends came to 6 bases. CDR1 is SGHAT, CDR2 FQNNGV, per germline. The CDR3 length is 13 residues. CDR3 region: CASSSRVNTEAFF. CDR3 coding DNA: TGTGCCAGCAGCTCGAGGGTGAACACTGAAGCTTTCTTT. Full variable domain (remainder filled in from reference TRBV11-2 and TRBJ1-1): EAGVAQSPRYKIIEKRQSVAFWCNPISGHATLYWYQQILGQGPKLLIQFQNNGVVDDSQLPKDRFSAERLKGVDSTLKIQPAKLEDSAVYLCASSSRVNTEAFFGQGTRLTVV.

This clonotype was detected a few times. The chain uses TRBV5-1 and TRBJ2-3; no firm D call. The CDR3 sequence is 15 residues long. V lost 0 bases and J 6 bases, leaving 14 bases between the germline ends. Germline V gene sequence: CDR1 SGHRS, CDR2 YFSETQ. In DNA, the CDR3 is TGCGCCAGCAGCTTGGGTGCCAACGGGTTGGATACGCAGTATTTT. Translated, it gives CASSLGANGLDTQYF.

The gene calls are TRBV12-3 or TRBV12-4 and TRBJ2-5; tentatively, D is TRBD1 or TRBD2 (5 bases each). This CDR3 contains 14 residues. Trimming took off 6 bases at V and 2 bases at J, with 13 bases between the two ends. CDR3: CASRGTLIQETQYF. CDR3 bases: TGTGCCAGCAGGGGGACCTTAATTCAAGAGACCCAGTACTTC.

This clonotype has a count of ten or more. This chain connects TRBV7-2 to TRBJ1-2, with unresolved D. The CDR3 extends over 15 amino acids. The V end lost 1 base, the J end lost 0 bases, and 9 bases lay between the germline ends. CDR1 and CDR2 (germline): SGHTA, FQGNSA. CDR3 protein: CASSLVATSNYGYTF. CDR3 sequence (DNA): TGTGCCAGCAGCTTAGTGGCTACATCTAACTATGGCTACACCTTC.

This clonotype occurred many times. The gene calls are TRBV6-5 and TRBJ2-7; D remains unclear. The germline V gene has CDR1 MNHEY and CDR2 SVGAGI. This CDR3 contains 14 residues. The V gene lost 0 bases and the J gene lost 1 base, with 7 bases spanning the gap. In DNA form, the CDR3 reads TGTGCCAGCAGTTACTCAAGGCAGTCCTACGAGCAGTACTTC. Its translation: CASSYSRQSYEQYF.

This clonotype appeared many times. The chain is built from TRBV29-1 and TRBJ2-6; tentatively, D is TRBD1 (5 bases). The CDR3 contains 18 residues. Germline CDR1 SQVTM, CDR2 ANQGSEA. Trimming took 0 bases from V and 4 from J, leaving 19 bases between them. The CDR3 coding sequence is TGCAGCGTTGAAGACCGTAGAGACAGCGCCGGGGGGGCCAACGTCCTGACTTTC. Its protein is CSVEDRRDSAGGANVLTF.

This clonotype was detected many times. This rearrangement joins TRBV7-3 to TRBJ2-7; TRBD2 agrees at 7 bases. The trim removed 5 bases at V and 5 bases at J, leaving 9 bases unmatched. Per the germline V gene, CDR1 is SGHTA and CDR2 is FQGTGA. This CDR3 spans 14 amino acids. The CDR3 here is CASSPTRESDEQYF. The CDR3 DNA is TGTGCCAGCAGCCCAACGCGGGAGTCCGACGAGCAGTACTTC. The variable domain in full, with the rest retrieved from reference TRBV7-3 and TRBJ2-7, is GAGVSQTPSNKVTEKGKYVELRCDPISGHTALYWYRQSLGQGPEFLIYFQGTGAADDSGLPNDRFFAVRPEGSVSTLKIQRTERGDSAVYLCASSPTRESDEQYFGPGTRLTVT.

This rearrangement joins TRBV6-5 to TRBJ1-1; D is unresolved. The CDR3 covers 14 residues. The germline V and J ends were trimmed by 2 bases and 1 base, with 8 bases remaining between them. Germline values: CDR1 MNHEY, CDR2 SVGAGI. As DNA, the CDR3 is TGTGCCAGCAGTTACGGGGTGGGGAACACTGAAGCTTTCTTT. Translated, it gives CASSYGVGNTEAFF.

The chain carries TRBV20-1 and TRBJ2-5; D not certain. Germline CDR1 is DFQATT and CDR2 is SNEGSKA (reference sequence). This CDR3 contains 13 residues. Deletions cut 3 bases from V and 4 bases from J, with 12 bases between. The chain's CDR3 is CSASSLPPETQYF. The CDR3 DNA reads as TGCAGTGCTAGTTCTCTTCCGCCAGAGACCCAGTACTTC.

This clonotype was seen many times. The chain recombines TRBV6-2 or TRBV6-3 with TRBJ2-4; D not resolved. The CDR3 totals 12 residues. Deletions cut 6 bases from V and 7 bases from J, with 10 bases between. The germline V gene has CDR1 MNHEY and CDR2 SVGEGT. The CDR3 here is CASSPQTNIQYF. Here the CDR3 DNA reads TGTGCCAGCAGCCCACAGACGAACATTCAGTACTTC.

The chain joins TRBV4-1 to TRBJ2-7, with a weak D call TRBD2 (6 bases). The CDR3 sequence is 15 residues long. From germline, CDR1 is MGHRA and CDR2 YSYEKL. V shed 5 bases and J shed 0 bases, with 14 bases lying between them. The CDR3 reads CASSDTSRSSYEQYF. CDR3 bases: TGCGCCAGCAGCGACACTAGCCGAAGCTCCTACGAGCAGTACTTC.

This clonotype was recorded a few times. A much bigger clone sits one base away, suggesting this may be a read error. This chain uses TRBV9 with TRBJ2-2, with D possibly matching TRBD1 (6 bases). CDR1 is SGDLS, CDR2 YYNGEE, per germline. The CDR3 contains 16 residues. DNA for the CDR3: TGTGCCATCAGCGCCGAAAGGACAGTGAACACCGGGGAGCTGTTTTTT. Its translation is CAISAERTVNTGELFF.

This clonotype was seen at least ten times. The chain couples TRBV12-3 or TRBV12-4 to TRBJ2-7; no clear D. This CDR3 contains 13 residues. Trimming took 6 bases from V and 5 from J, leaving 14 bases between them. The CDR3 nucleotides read TGTGCCAGCAGCCCGACCCTAGGGCACGAGCAGTACTTC. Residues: CASSPTLGHEQYF.

The CDR3 region is CASSSTVSNTGELFF. The CDR3 bases are TGTGCCAGCAGTTCGACAGTCTCGAACACCGGGGAGCTGTTTTTT. The chain links TRBV12-3 or TRBV12-4 to TRBJ2-2; tentatively, D is TRBD1 (5 bases). The ends were cut back, 4 bases at V and 0 bases at J, with 9 bases in the middle. This CDR3 has 15 amino acids.

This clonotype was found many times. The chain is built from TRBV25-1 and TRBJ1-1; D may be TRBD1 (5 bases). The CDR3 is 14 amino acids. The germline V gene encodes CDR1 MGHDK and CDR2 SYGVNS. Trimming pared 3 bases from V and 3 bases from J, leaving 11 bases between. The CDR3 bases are TGTGCCAGCAGTGATCAGGGACGGGACACTGAAGCTTTCTTT. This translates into CASSDQGRDTEAFF.

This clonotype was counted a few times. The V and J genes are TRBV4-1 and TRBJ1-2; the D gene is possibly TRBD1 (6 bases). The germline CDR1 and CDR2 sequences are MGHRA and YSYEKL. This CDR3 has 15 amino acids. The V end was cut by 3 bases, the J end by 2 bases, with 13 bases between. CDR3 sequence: CASSQTGAGNYGYTF. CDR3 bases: TGCGCCAGCAGCCAGACGGGGGCTGGAAACTATGGCTACACCTTC.

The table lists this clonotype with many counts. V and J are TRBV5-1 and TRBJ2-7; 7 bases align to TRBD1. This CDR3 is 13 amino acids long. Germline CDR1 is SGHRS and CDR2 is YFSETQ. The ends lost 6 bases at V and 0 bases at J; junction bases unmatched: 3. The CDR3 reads CASTTGTSYEQYF. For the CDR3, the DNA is TGCGCCAGCACGACAGGGACCTCCTACGAGCAGTACTTC.

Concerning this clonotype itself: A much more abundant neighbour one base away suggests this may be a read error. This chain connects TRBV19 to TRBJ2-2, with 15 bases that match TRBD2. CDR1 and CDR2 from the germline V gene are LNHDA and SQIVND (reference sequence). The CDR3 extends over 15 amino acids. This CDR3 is CGSRTSGRGTGELFF. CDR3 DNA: TGTGGCAGCCGGACTAGCGGGAGGGGGACCGGGGAGCTGTTTTTT.

The CDR3 here is CASSPASPDTEAFF. The CDR3 DNA reads TGTGCCAGCAGCCCCGCCAGTCCTGACACTGAAGCTTTCTTT. This chain links TRBV9 with TRBJ1-1; D remains unclear. This CDR3 is built from 14 residues. CDR1 is SGDLS, CDR2 YYNGEE, per germline. The germline V and J ends were trimmed by 4 bases and 3 bases, with 13 bases remaining between them.

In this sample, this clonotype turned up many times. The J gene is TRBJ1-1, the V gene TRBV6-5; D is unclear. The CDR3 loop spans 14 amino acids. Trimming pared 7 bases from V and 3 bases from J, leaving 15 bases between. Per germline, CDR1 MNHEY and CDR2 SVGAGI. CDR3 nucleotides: TGTGCCAGCAACGATCCGCGTTGGGACACTGAAGCTTTCTTT. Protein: CASNDPRWDTEAFF.

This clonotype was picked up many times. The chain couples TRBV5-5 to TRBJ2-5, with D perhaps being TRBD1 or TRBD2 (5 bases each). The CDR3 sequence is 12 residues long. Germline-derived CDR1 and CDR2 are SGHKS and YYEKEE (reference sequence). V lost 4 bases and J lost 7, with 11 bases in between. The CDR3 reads CASSARETTQYF. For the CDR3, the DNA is TGTGCCAGCAGCGCCAGGGAGACGACCCAGTACTTC.

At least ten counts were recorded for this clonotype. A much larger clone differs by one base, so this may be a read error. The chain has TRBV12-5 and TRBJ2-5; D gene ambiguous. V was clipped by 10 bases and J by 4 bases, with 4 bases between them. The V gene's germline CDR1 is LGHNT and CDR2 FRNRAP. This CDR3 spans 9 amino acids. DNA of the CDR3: TGTGCTAATATAGAGACCCAGTACTTC. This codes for CANIETQYF.

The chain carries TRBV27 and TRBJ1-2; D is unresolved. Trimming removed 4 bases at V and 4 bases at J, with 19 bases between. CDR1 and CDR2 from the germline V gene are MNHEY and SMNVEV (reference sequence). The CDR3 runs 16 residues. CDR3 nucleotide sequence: TGTGCCAGCAGTTACTATGGACCCCCGGCAGGCTATGGCTACACCTTC. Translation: CASSYYGPPAGYGYTF.

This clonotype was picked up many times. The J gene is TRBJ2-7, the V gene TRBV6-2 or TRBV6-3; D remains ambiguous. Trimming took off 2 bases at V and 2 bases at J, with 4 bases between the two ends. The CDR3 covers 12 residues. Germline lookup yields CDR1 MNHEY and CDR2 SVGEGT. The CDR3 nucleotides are TGTGCCAGCAGTTACGTTCCCTACGAGCAGTACTTC. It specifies CASSYVPYEQYF.

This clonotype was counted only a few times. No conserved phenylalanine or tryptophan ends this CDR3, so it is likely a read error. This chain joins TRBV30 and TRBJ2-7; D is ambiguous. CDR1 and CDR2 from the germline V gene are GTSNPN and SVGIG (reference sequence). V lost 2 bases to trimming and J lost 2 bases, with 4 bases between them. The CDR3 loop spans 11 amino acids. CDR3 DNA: TGTGCCTGGAGTTCGGCCTACGAGCAGTACTCC. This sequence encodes CAWSSAYEQYS.